The 10 T cell receptor beta chains in this list originate from one sample, sequenced in a study of blood T cell repertoires in COVID-19. Here immunoSEQ multiplex PCR was the method, and the copy in TCRdb shows in-frame clones only, minus some. The sample records 150,000 to 200,000 clones, around 79% being singletons. Material for sequencing was peripheral blood. These receptors were taken from a woman aged 40 to 50 with COVID-19, enrolled during active disease.

This chain connects TRBV3-1 (or the pseudogene TRBV3-2) to TRBJ2-1; the D gene is possibly TRBD1 (5 bases). V lost 3 bases, J lost 2 bases, and 11 bases lay in between. Germline CDR1 LGHDT, CDR2 YNNKEL (reference sequence). CDR3 length equals 15 residues. The CDR3 is CASSHQGSPYNEQFF. CDR3 sequence (DNA): TGTGCCAGCAGCCATCAGGGCAGCCCCTACAATGAGCAGTTCTTC.

The CDR3 here is CASRSRGGYGYTF. The CDR3 nucleotides are TGTGCCAGTAGATCACGGGGGGGCTATGGCTACACCTTC. The chain uses TRBV19 and TRBJ1-2; possibly TRBD1 for D (5 bases). The germline CDR1 and CDR2 sequences are LNHDA and SQIVND (reference sequence). V was trimmed by 6 bases and J by 4 bases, leaving 12 bases between them. CDR3 length equals 13 residues.

The rearrangement joins TRBV6-4 to TRBJ2-1, with TRBD2 identical over 8 bases. The CDR3 sequence is 15 residues long. The V and J ends lost 0 bases and 9 bases, in that order; junction bases with no gene match: 7. Per the germline V gene, CDR1 is MRHNA and CDR2 is SNTAGT. CDR3 loop: CASSDSHTSGSEQFF. Here the CDR3 DNA reads TGTGCCAGCAGTGACTCCCATACTAGCGGAAGTGAGCAGTTCTTC.

This clone was observed a single time. V and J are TRBV5-1 and TRBJ2-5; 12 positions agree with TRBD2. CDR3 length: 16 residues. Germline CDR1 is SGHRS and CDR2 is YFSETQ. Trimming cost V 4 bases and J 1 base; bases outside gene matches: 5. CDR3 amino acids: CASSAPGLAGQETQYF. The CDR3 bases are TGCGCCAGCAGCGCTCCGGGACTAGCGGGCCAAGAGACCCAGTACTTC.

This clone was observed a handful of times. The rearrangement joins TRBV11-1 to TRBJ1-5; D is uncertain. This CDR3 is built from 13 residues. Germline V CDR1 and CDR2: SGHAT, FQDESV (reference sequence). The ends were cut back, 3 bases at V and 5 bases at J, with 8 bases in the middle. The CDR3 loop reads CASSLNRYQPQHF. The CDR3 DNA sequence: TGTGCCAGCAGCTTGAACAGATATCAGCCCCAGCATTTT.

In its sample, this clone was seen a few times. This chain connects TRBV30 to TRBJ1-2; the match to TRBD1 covers 7 bases. The ends lost 4 bases at V and 3 bases at J; junction bases unmatched: 5. The CDR3 has 13 amino acids. Germline CDR1 is GTSNPN and CDR2 is SVGIG (reference sequence). In nucleotides, the CDR3 is TGTGCCTGGATTGGCGGGACAGACTATGGCTACACCTTC. It translates to CAWIGGTDYGYTF.

The V gene is TRBV20-1, the J gene TRBJ2-7, with no clear D. The CDR3 extends over 11 amino acids. Trimming left V 6 bases short and J 3 bases short, with 9 bases between. Germline V gives CDR1 DFQATT, CDR2 SNEGSKA (reference sequence). In DNA, the CDR3 is TGCAGTGCCCCTACTTACTACGAGCAGTACTTC. Its translation: CSAPTYYEQYF.

The chain uses TRBV7-9 and TRBJ2-2; 8 bases fit TRBD1. V lost 0 bases and J lost 6; bases outside the gene matches: 6. The length of the CDR3 is 16 residues. CDR1 and CDR2 from the germline V gene are SEHNR and FQNEAQ (reference sequence). The CDR3 DNA follows: TGTGCCAGCAGCTTAGCAGCAGGGGGCTGGTCCGGGGAGCTGTTTTTT. It translates to CASSLAAGGWSGELFF.

This clone showed up just once. The chain employs TRBV19 and TRBJ1-1; unclear D gene. Germline CDR1 LNHDA, CDR2 SQIVND (reference sequence). The length of the CDR3 is 13 residues. The ends were cut back, 4 bases at V and 1 base at J, with 7 bases in the middle. CDR3 bases: TGTGCCAGTAGTACCACAGCGAACACTGAAGCTTTCTTT. It encodes CASSTTANTEAFF.

The rearrangement joins TRBV5-4 to TRBJ2-1; the D gene is possibly TRBD2 (5 bases). This CDR3 is built from 12 residues. CDR1 is SGHNT and CDR2 is YYREEE in the germline V gene (reference sequence). Trimming cost V 4 bases and J 9 bases, with 11 bases left between them. CDR3 loop: CASSLTSAEQFF. The CDR3 DNA reads TGTGCCAGCAGCCTAACTAGTGCTGAGCAGTTCTTC. The full variable domain, in which reference TRBV5-4 and TRBJ2-1 provide the parts outside the CDR3, is ETGVTQSPTHLIKTRGQQVTLRCSSQSGHNTVSWYQQALGQGPQFIFQYYREEENGRGNFPPRFSGLQFPNYSSELNVNALELDDSALYLCASSLTSAEQFFGPGTRLTVL.